This passage covers 20 T cell receptor beta chains from one sample sequenced in a study of blood T cell repertoires in COVID-19. Using immunoSEQ multiplex PCR, the repertoire was profiled, and TCRdb retains in-frame clones only, with some absent. The sample contains 210,000 or so clones, around 85% of which appear only once. Sequencing was done on a sample of peripheral blood. These receptors were obtained from a man in his forties or fifties who had recovered from COVID-19.

The chain employs TRBV15 and TRBJ2-1; 9 positions match TRBD2. V shed 1 base, J shed 6 bases, and the junction held 4 bases outside the gene matches. This CDR3 is built from 15 residues. Per the germline V gene, CDR1 is LNHNV and CDR2 is YYDKDF (reference sequence). For the CDR3, the DNA is TGTGCCACCAGCAGAGTTGCGGGAGGGATCAATGAGCAGTTCTTC. Translating it yields CATSRVAGGINEQFF.

V and J are TRBV6-5 and TRBJ2-5; perhaps TRBD2 as D (5 bases). The germline gives CDR1 MNHEY, CDR2 SVGAGI. This CDR3 contains 11 residues. V shed 7 bases and J shed 5 bases, with 8 bases lying between them. The CDR3 nucleotides are TGTGCCAGCAAAGGACTGGAGACCCAGTACTTC. Protein: CASKGLETQYF.

This sequence joins TRBV28 and TRBJ2-1; 13 bases map to TRBD2. The CDR3 consists of 15 residues. Trimming removed 5 bases from V and 8 bases from J; junction bases left unmatched: 6. Germline lookup yields CDR1 MDHEN and CDR2 SYDVKM. The CDR3 DNA reads as TGTGCCAGCAGTAGGCCGGGACTAGCGGGGCATGAGCAGTTCTTC. Protein sequence: CASSRPGLAGHEQFF.

The CDR3 region is CAWSLGQGIEQYF. As DNA, the CDR3 is TGTGCCTGGAGTCTAGGGCAGGGAATAGAGCAGTACTTC. V gene TRBV30 combines with J gene TRBJ2-7, with a weak D call TRBD1 (5 bases). Trimming took off 2 bases at V and 7 bases at J, with 15 bases between the two ends. Germline CDR1 and CDR2: GTSNPN and SVGIG (reference sequence). The length of the CDR3 is 13 residues.

CDR3 sequence: CASTPAGGPDEQYF. The DNA for the CDR3 is TGTGCCAGTACCCCAGCGGGAGGGCCTGACGAGCAGTACTTC. The V gene is TRBV19, the J gene TRBJ2-7; TRBD2 aligns across 10 bases. Germline loops: CDR1 LNHDA, CDR2 SQIVND (reference sequence). V lost 7 bases to trimming and J lost 5 bases; unmatched junction nucleotides: 8. This CDR3 spans 14 amino acids.

This CDR3 reads CASSRERSGELFF. The CDR3 DNA sequence: TGTGCCAGCAGTAGGGAGCGTTCCGGGGAGCTGTTTTTT. This sequence joins TRBV7-2 and TRBJ2-2, with D maybe TRBD2 (5 bases). The germline V gene encodes CDR1 SGHTA and CDR2 FQGNSA. The CDR3 is 13 amino acids. Between the trimmed V and J ends, which lost 6 bases and 6 bases, there was a span of 11 bases.

V and J are TRBV29-1 and TRBJ2-7; 7 nucleotides match TRBD1. Germline V gene data show CDR1 as SQVTM and CDR2 as ANQGSEA. V dropped 8 bases and J dropped 2; count of bases not matched to a gene: 9. The CDR3 length is 13 residues. The CDR3 here is CSYSKDRAYEQYF. As DNA, the CDR3 is TGCAGCTACAGCAAAGACAGGGCCTACGAGCAGTACTTC.

This chain joins TRBV27 and TRBJ2-1, with 9 bases aligning to TRBD2. V lost 2 bases and J lost 0; bases outside the gene matches: 11. Germline CDR1 is MNHEY and CDR2 is SMNVEV (reference sequence). This CDR3 is built from 19 residues. Written as DNA, the CDR3 is TGTGCCAGCAGTTTAATTAGGGGGACTAGCCTTAGCTCCTACAATGAGCAGTTCTTC. Translation gives CASSLIRGTSLSSYNEQFF.

The V gene is TRBV30, the J gene TRBJ2-3; TRBD1 matches 9 bases. Trimming cost V 5 bases and J 6 bases; bases outside gene matches: 9. Germline V lookup: CDR1 GTSNPN, CDR2 SVGIG (reference sequence). This CDR3 has 14 residues. The CDR3 is CAWGRQGEWDTQYF. CDR3 DNA: TGTGCCTGGGGCAGACAGGGGGAGTGGGATACGCAGTATTTT.

V and J are TRBV28 and TRBJ1-1; no clear D gene. This CDR3 has 14 amino acids. Germline values: CDR1 MDHEN, CDR2 SYDVKM. The CDR3 region is CAALAGSMNTEAFF. CDR3 DNA sequence: TGTGCAGCACTAGCAGGCTCCATGAACACTGAAGCTTTCTTT. Complete variable domain (other parts from reference TRBV28 and TRBJ1-1): DVKVTQSSRYLVKRTGEKVFLECVQDMDHENMFWYRQDPGLGLRLIYFSYDVKMKEKGDIPEGYSVSREKKERFSLILESASTNQTSMYLCAALAGSMNTEAFFGQGTRLTVV.

V is TRBV5-4 and J is TRBJ1-4; 7 nucleotides line up with TRBD1. The CDR3 sequence is 16 residues long. The V gene end was trimmed by 2 bases and the J gene end by 4 bases; junction bases not matched to a gene: 8. CDR1 SGHNT and CDR2 YYREEE come from the germline V gene (reference sequence). Here the CDR3 reads CASSLSDRAFNEKLFF. CDR3 coding DNA: TGTGCCAGCAGCTTAAGCGACAGGGCGTTTAATGAAAAACTGTTTTTT. Variable domain in full (rest from reference TRBV5-4 and TRBJ1-4): ETGVTQSPTHLIKTRGQQVTLRCSSQSGHNTVSWYQQALGQGPQFIFQYYREEENGRGNFPPRFSGLQFPNYSSELNVNALELDDSALYLCASSLSDRAFNEKLFFGSGTQLSVL.

The rearrangement links TRBV28 to TRBJ2-1; the D gene is possibly TRBD1 (6 bases). The CDR3 has 12 amino acids. The ends were cut back, 11 bases at V and 0 bases at J, with 8 bases in the middle. Germline values: CDR1 MDHEN, CDR2 SYDVKM. As DNA, the CDR3 is TGTGCCTCACAGGGCTCCTACAATGAGCAGTTCTTC. Its protein product is CASQGSYNEQFF.

This clone came up once. The genes are TRBV20-1 and TRBJ1-2, with D uncertain. This CDR3 has 11 amino acids. Between the trimmed V and J ends, which lost 0 bases and 11 bases, there was a span of 10 bases. Looked up from germline, CDR1 is DFQATT and CDR2 is SNEGSKA (reference sequence). The CDR3 DNA reads as TGCAGTGCTAGAGATAGGAGCCAGTACACCTTC. Translation: CSARDRSQYTF.

The V gene is TRBV11-2, the J gene TRBJ2-5, with a possible D match to TRBD1 (5 bases). The CDR3 consists of 16 residues. Trimming stripped 5 bases from V and 5 bases from J, with 21 bases between. Germline CDR1 reads SGHAT; CDR2 reads FQNNGV. The CDR3 loop reads CASSKGAGSSGETQYF. In nucleotides, the CDR3 is TGTGCCAGCAGCAAAGGGGCAGGGTCAAGTGGGGAGACCCAGTACTTC.

The rearrangement uses TRBV12-3 or TRBV12-4 and TRBJ2-1; D might be TRBD2 (6 bases). The germline V and J ends were trimmed by 5 bases and 10 bases, with 12 bases remaining between them. The CDR3 length is 12 residues. Written as DNA, the CDR3 is TGTGCCAGCAGTCGGTACGGGGGAGAGCAGTTCTTC. Protein: CASSRYGGEQFF.

The chain uses TRBV24-1 and TRBJ2-5; TRBD2 aligns across 7 bases. Germline CDR1 is KGHDR and CDR2 is SFDVKD. The CDR3 spans 16 residues. V lost 7 bases to trimming and J lost 3 bases; unmatched junction nucleotides: 13. CDR3 protein: CATSDQSWGGEETQYF. DNA for the CDR3: TGTGCCACCAGCGATCAGTCCTGGGGAGGGGAAGAGACCCAGTACTTC.

The chain couples TRBV4-2 to TRBJ1-1; TRBD1 agrees at 10 bases. The CDR3 covers 15 residues. The germline V gene has CDR1 LGHNA and CDR2 YNFKEQ. The V segment lost 1 base and the J segment 11 bases; nucleotides outside the gene matches: 10. The CDR3 loop is CASSQVWGTGERAFF. The CDR3 bases are TGTGCCAGCAGCCAAGTATGGGGGACAGGGGAGAGGGCTTTCTTT.

The chain links TRBV11-2 to TRBJ2-7; 8 nucleotides line up with TRBD1. The germline gives CDR1 SGHAT, CDR2 FQNNGV. Losses at the gene ends were 1 base for V and 0 bases for J; bases not matched to a gene: 11. The CDR3 is 18 amino acids. DNA of the CDR3: TGTGCCAGCAGCTTAGGACAGGGGCCACACCCTTACTCCTACGAGCAGTACTTC. It codes for CASSLGQGPHPYSYEQYF.

This sequence joins TRBV2 and TRBJ2-5, with a possible D match to TRBD1 (6 bases). The V end lost 2 bases, the J end lost 4 bases, and 14 bases lay between the germline ends. Per the germline V gene, CDR1 is SNHLY and CDR2 is FYNNEI. The length of the CDR3 is 15 residues. The CDR3 DNA reads as TGTGCCAGCAGTGAAAAACAGGGCCGGAGAGAGACCCAGTACTTC. It encodes CASSEKQGRRETQYF.

There are a few counts of this clone. The V gene is TRBV11-2, the J gene TRBJ2-7, with D tentatively TRBD1 (6 bases). Trimming took 5 bases from V and 5 from J, leaving 19 bases between them. Germline V gene lookup returns CDR1 SGHAT and CDR2 FQNNGV. The CDR3 loop spans 15 amino acids. CDR3 sequence reads: CASSLGGQISHEQYF. Written as DNA, the CDR3 is TGTGCCAGCAGCCTGGGCGGACAGATATCCCACGAGCAGTACTTC.